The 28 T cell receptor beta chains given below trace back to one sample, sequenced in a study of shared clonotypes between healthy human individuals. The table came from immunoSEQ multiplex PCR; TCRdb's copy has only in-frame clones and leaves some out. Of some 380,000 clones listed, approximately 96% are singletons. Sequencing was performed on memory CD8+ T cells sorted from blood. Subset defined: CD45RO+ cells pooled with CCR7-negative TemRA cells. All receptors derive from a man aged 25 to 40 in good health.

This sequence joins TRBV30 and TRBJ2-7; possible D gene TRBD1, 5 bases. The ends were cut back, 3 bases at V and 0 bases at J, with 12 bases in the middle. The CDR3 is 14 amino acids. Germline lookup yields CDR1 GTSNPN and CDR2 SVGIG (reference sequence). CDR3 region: CAWRHLGLSYEQYF. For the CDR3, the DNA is TGTGCCTGGAGGCACCTGGGGCTCTCCTACGAGCAGTACTTC.

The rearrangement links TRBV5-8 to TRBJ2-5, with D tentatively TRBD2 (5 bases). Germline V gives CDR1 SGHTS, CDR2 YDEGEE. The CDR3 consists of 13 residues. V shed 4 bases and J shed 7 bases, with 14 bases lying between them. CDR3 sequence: CASSPKEVGTQYF. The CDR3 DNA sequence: TGTGCCAGCAGCCCGAAGGAGGTTGGGACCCAGTACTTC. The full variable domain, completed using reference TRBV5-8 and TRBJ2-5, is EAGVTQSPTHLIKTRGQQATLRCSPISGHTSVYWYQQALGLGLQFLLWYDEGEERNRGNFPPRFSGRQFPNYSSELNVNALELEDSALYLCASSPKEVGTQYFGPGTRLLVL.

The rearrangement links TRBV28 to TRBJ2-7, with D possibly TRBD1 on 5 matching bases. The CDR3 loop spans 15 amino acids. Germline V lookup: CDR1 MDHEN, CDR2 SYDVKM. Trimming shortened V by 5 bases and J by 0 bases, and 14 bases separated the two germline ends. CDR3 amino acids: CASSANYRSSYEQYF. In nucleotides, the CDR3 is TGTGCCAGCAGTGCGAACTACAGGAGCTCCTACGAGCAGTACTTC. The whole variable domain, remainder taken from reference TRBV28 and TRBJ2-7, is DVKVTQSSRYLVKRTGEKVFLECVQDMDHENMFWYRQDPGLGLRLIYFSYDVKMKEKGDIPEGYSVSREKKERFSLILESASTNQTSMYLCASSANYRSSYEQYFGPGTRLTVT.

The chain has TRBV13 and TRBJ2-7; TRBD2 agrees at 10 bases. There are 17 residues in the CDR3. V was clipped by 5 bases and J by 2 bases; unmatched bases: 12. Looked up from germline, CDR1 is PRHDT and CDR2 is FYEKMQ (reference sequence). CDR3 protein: CASSPRPALAGAYEQYF. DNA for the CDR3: TGTGCCAGCAGCCCAAGACCGGCGCTAGCGGGAGCCTACGAGCAGTACTTC.

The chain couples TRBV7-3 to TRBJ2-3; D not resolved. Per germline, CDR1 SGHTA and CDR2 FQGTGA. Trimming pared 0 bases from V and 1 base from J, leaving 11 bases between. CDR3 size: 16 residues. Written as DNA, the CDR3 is TGTGCCAGCAGCTTAACCGGGCCTCTCGGCACAGATACGCAGTATTTT. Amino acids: CASSLTGPLGTDTQYF.

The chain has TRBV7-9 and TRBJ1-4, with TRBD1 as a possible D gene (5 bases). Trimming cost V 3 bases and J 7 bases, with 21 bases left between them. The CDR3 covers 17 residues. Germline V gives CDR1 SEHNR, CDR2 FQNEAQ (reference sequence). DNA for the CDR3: TGTGCCAGCAGCTTCGTGAACAGGCTAGCAGGCGGTGAAAAACTGTTTTTT. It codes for CASSFVNRLAGGEKLFF.

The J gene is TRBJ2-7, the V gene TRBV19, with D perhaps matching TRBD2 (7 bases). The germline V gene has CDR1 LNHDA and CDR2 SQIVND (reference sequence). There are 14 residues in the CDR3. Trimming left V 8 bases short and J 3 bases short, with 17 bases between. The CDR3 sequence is CASAPGASGYEQYF. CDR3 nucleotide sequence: TGTGCCAGTGCCCCGGGGGCTAGCGGCTACGAGCAGTACTTC.

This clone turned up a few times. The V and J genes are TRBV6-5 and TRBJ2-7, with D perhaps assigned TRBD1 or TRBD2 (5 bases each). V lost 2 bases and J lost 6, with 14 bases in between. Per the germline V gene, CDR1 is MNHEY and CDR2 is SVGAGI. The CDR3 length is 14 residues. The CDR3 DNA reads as TGTGCCAGCAGTTACGGCAGGGAGTCTTTCGAGCAGTACTTC. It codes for CASSYGRESFEQYF.

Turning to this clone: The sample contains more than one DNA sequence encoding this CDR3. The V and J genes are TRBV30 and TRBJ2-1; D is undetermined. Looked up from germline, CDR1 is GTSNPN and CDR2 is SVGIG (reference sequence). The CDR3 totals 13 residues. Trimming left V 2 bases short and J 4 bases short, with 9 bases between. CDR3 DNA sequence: TGTGCCTGGAGTCGAGGCCTATACAATGAGCAGTTCTTC. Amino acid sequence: CAWSRGLYNEQFF.

CDR3 amino acids: CAAEGTGKNIQYF. CDR3 DNA sequence: TGTGCCGCTGAGGGGACGGGCAAAAACATTCAGTACTTC. The chain joins TRBV28 to TRBJ2-4; D may correspond to TRBD1 or TRBD2 (5 bases each). Germline CDR1 reads MDHEN; CDR2 reads SYDVKM. This CDR3 has 13 amino acids. Trimming shortened V by 11 bases and J by 3 bases, and 14 bases separated the two germline ends.

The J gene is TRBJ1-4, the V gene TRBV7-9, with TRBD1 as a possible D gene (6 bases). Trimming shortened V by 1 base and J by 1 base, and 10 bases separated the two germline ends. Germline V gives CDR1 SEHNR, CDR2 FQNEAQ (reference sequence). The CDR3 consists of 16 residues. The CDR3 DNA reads TGTGCCAGCAGCTTAGGCAGGGGTGAAACTAATGAAAAACTGTTTTTT. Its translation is CASSLGRGETNEKLFF.

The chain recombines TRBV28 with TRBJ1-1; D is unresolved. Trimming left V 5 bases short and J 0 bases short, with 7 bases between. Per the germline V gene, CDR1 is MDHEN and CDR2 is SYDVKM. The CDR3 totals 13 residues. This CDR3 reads CASSSTLNTEAFF. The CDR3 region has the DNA TGTGCCAGCAGTAGCACATTGAACACTGAAGCTTTCTTT.

CDR3 region: CASSLGPAGVYEQYF. The CDR3 DNA reads as TGTGCCAGCAGCTTAGGCCCAGCGGGGGTTTACGAGCAGTACTTC. The V gene is TRBV7-8, the J gene TRBJ2-7; 8 bases are a match to TRBD2. The germline V gene has CDR1 SGHVS and CDR2 FQNEAQ. CDR3 size: 15 residues. Unmatched junction bases numbered 6, after V lost 1 base and J lost 4 bases.

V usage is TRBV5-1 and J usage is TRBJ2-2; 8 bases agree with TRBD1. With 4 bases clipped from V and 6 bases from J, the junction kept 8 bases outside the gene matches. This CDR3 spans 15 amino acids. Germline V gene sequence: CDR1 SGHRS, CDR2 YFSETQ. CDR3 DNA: TGCGCCAGCAGCCTGGACAGGGCCGTCCCCGGGGAGCTGTTTTTT. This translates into CASSLDRAVPGELFF.

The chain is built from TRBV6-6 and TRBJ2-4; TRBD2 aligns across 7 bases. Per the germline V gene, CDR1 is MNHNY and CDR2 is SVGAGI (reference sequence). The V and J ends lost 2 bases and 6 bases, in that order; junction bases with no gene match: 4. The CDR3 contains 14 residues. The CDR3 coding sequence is TGTGCCAGCAGTTACGGGGGAGGGCCAAACATTCAGTACTTC. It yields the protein CASSYGGGPNIQYF.

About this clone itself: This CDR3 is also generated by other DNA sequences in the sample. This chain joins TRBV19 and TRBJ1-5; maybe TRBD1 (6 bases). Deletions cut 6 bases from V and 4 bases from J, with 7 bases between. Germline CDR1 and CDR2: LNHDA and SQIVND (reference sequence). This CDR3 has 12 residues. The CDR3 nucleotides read TGTGCCAGTAGGCAGGGGAATCAGCCCCAGCATTTT. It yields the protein CASRQGNQPQHF.

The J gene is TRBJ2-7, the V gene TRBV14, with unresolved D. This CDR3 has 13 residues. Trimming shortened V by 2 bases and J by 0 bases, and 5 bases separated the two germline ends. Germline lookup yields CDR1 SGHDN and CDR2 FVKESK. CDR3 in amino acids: CASSQISSYEQYF. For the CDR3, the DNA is TGTGCCAGCAGCCAAATCTCCTCCTACGAGCAGTACTTC.

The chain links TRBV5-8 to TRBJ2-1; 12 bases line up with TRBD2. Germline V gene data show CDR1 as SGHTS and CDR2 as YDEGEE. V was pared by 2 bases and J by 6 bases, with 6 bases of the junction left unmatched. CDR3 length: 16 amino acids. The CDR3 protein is CASSFKGLAGLNEQFF. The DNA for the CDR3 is TGTGCCAGCAGCTTTAAGGGACTAGCGGGCCTCAATGAGCAGTTCTTC.

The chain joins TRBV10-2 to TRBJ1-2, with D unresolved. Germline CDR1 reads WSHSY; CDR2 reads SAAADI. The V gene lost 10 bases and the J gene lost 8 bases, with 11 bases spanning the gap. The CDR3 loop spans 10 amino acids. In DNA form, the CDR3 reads TGCGCCACCTTGGGTGAGGGCTACACCTTC. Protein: CATLGEGYTF.

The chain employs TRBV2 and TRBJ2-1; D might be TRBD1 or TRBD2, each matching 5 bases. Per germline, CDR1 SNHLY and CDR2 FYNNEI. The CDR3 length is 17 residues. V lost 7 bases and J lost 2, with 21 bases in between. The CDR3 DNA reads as TGTGCCAGCATTAAGGGGACGAGCCTTACTACCTACAATGAGCAGTTCTTC. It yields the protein CASIKGTSLTTYNEQFF.

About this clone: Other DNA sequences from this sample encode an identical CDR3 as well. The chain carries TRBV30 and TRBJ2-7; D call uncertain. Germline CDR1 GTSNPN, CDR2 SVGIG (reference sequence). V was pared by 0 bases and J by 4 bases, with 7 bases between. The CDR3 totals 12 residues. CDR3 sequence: CAWSVLGYEQYF. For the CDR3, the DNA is TGTGCCTGGAGTGTACTCGGATACGAGCAGTACTTC.

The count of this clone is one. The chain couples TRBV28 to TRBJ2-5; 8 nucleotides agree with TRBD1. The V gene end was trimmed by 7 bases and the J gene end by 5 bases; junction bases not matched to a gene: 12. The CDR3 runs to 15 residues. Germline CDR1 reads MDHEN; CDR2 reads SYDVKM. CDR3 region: CASTQDRDGGETQYF. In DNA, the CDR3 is TGTGCCAGCACCCAGGACAGGGACGGAGGGGAGACCCAGTACTTC.

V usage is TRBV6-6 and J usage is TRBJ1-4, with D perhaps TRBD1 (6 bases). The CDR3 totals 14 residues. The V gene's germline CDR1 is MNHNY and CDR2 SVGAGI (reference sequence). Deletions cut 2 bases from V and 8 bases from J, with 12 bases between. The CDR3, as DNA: TGTGCCAGCAGTTACGAACAGGGAGGCGAAAAACTGTTTTTT. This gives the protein CASSYEQGGEKLFF.

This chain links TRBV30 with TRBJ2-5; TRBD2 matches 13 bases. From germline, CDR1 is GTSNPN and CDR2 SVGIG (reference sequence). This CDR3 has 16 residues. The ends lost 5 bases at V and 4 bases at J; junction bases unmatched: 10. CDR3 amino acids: CAWGRLLAGGPETQYF. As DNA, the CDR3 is TGTGCCTGGGGACGATTACTAGCGGGAGGGCCAGAGACCCAGTACTTC.

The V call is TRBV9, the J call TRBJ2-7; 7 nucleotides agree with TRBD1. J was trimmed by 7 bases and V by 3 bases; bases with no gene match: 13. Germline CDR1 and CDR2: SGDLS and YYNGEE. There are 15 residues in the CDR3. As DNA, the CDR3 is TGTGCCAGCAGCGCCTCACTAGGGGGCTTGGGAGAGCAGTACTTC. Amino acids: CASSASLGGLGEQYF. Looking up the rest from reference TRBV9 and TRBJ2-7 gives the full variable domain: DSGVTQTPKHLITATGQRVTLRCSPRSGDLSVYWYQQSLDQGLQFLIQYYNGEERAKGNILERFSAQQFPDLHSELNLSSLELGDSALYFCASSASLGGLGEQYFGPGTRLTVT.

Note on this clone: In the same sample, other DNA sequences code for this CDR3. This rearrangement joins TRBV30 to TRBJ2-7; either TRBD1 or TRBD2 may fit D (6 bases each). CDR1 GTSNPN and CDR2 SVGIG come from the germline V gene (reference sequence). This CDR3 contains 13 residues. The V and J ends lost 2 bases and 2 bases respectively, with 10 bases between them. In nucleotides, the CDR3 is TGTGCCTGGAGTCCTGGGGGGCCCTACGAGCAGTACTTC. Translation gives CAWSPGGPYEQYF.

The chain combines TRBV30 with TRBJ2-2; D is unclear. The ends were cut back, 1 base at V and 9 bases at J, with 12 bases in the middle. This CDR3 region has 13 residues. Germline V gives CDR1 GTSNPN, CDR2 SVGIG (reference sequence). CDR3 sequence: CAWSDQPLRELFF. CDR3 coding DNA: TGTGCCTGGAGTGATCAGCCTCTGAGGGAGCTGTTTTTT.

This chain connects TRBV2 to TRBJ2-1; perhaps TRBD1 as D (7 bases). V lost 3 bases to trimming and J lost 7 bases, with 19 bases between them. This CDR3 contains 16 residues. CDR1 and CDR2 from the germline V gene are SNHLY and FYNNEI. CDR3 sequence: CASSEEGQIIGNEQFF. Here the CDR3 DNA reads TGTGCCAGCAGTGAGGAGGGACAGATAATCGGAAATGAGCAGTTCTTC. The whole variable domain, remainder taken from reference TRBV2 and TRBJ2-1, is EPEVTQTPSHQVTQMGQEVILRCVPISNHLYFYWYRQILGQKVEFLVSFYNNEISEKSEIFDDQFSVERPDGSNFTLKIRSTKLEDSAMYFCASSEEGQIIGNEQFFGPGTRLTVL.